The present T cell receptor beta chain was sequenced within a study of control samples from healthy donors and cancer patients. V was pared by 8 bases and J by 4 bases, with 9 bases between. Per the germline V gene, CDR1 is PRHDT and CDR2 is FYEKMQ (reference sequence). The CDR3 loop spans 11 amino acids. TCRdb keeps only in-frame clones here, not all; method: immunoSEQ multiplex PCR. This repertoire shows fewer than 100,000 clones, roughly 86% found once; its top ten account for over 7.5%. Material: blood. The chain joins TRBV13 to TRBJ2-7; unclear D gene. The source of this sequence is a woman aged 55-70 years in good health. The CDR3 coding sequence is TGTGCCAGCGGTGACCCGTACGAGCAGTACTTC. Translation: CASGDPYEQYF.